This record covers a single TCR beta chain. Participants came from about two dozen US areas, aged about 18 to 90 years. Clinical history reported by participants formed the basis on which cohorts were assigned. The data were taken from a study of blood T cell repertoires in COVID-19. Sequencing used immunoSEQ multiplex PCR; TCRdb keeps in-frame clones, though not all of them. The table has roughly 190,000 clones, over 75% seen once. The CDR3 has 13 amino acids. Trimming took off 5 bases at V and 1 base at J, with 8 bases between the two ends. The V and J genes are TRBV12-3 or TRBV12-4 and TRBJ1-1; D possibly corresponds to TRBD1 (5 bases). The clonotype originates from a woman between 18 and 30 years old who had recovered from COVID-19. The sequenced material came from PBMCs or T cells enriched from blood (not recorded which). The CDR3 DNA sequence: TGTGCCAGCAGTCCCGGACAGAACACTGAAGCTTTCTTT. Translating it yields CASSPGQNTEAFF.